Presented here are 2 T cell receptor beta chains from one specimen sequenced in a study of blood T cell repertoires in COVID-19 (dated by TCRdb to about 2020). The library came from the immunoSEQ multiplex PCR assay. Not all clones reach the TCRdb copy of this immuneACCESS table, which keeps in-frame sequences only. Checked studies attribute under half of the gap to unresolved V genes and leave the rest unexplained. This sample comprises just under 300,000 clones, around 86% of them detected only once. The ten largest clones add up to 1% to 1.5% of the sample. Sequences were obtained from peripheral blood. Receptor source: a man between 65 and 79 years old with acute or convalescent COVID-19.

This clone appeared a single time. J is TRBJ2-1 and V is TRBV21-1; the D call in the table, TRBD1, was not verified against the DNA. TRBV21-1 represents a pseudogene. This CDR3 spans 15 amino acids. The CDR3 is CASSKVGQGGYEQFF. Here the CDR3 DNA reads TGTGCCAGCAGCAAAGTTGGACAGGGTGGATATGAGCAGTTCTTC.

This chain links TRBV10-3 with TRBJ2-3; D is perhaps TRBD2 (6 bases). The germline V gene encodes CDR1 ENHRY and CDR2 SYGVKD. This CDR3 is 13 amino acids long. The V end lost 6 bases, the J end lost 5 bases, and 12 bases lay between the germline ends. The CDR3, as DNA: TGTGCCATCAGAGTCGGGGAGGTAGATACGCAGTATTTT. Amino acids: CAIRVGEVDTQYF.